This TCR beta chain was retrieved from a study of blood T cell repertoires in COVID-19. Study details: The study drew acute and convalescent COVID-19 samples from the United States, Italy and Spain. PBMCs, B-cell-depleted T cells, or T cells were the source of the cDNA or gDNA that made up the material.

Germline CDR1 SGHRS, CDR2 YFSETQ. V gave up 5 bases and J gave up 4 bases, with 16 bases separating them. The CDR3 sequence is 14 residues long. Under the authors' procedure: Estimation of nucleated cell counts relied on the amplification of reference gene primers. Repertoires were generated with immunoSEQ multiplex PCR, while TCRdb's copy carries only in-frame clones and drops some. Clone size and V and J calls were adopted from that table, with D and trimming inferred from the DNA. The table has about 74,000 clones, about 91% seen once. Sequencing was done on a sample of peripheral blood. This clonotype originated in a woman of 80 years or more with acute or convalescent COVID-19. This chain joins TRBV5-1 and TRBJ2-7; D perhaps matches TRBD1 (6 bases). Here the CDR3 DNA reads TGCGCCAGCAGAATAGCAGGGGCCGATTACGAGCAGTACTTC. It codes for CASRIAGADYEQYF.